One sample yielded the 5 T cell receptor beta chains listed below, sequenced in a study of OX40 agonist ivuxolimab in advanced cancers. TCRdb's copy holds only in-frame clones and misses some; the assay was immunoSEQ multiplex PCR. The profile covers 80,000 to 100,000 clones, with roughly nine tenths appearing a single time and around 0.8% taken by the ten largest. The sample consisted of CD4+ or CD8+ T cells sorted from blood, taken in a trial of the OX40 agonist ivuxolimab. These receptors came from an adult with an advanced solid tumor such as melanoma, head and neck, liver or kidney cancer.

This clone was seen just once. The chain combines TRBV5-1 with TRBJ2-1; D possibly uses TRBD1 or TRBD2 (7 bases each). The CDR3 totals 17 residues. V was shortened by 0 bases and J by 8 bases, with 21 bases between the two germline ends. Germline CDR1 and CDR2: SGHRS and YFSETQ. The DNA of the CDR3 is TGCGCCAGCAGCTTGGCCCTCAGGGGGGGTGGTATAGATGAGCAGTTCTTC. This encodes CASSLALRGGGIDEQFF.

The CDR3 here is CAWRGLAVYNEQFF. CDR3 bases: TGTGCCTGGAGGGGACTAGCGGTCTACAATGAGCAGTTCTTC. V is TRBV30 and J is TRBJ2-1; TRBD2 matches 11 bases. This CDR3 is built from 14 residues. Per the germline V gene, CDR1 is GTSNPN and CDR2 is SVGIG (reference sequence). Germline trimming cut 3 bases from V and 3 bases from J; bases unmatched to any gene: 1.

The J gene is TRBJ2-3, the V gene TRBV6-6; D uncertain. The CDR3 contains 11 residues. Per germline, CDR1 MNHNY and CDR2 SVGAGI (reference sequence). With 5 bases removed from V and 2 bases from J, the gap between germline ends came to 2 bases. This CDR3 reads CASSITDTQYF. In nucleotides, the CDR3 is TGTGCCAGCAGTATCACAGATACGCAGTATTTT.

This rearrangement joins TRBV6-5 to TRBJ1-5; 9 positions match TRBD1. Germline CDR1 and CDR2: MNHEY and SVGAGI. The V gene end was trimmed by 6 bases and the J gene end by 6 bases; junction bases not matched to a gene: 9. This CDR3 has 15 residues. CDR3 nucleotide sequence: TGTGCCAGCAGACCGACAACGGGACAGGGTCAGCCCCAGCATTTT. This translates into CASRPTTGQGQPQHF.

This chain joins TRBV2 and TRBJ2-3; tentatively, D is TRBD1 (5 bases). This CDR3 is 14 amino acids long. CDR1 SNHLY and CDR2 FYNNEI come from the germline V gene. V was trimmed by 8 bases and J by 2 bases, leaving 14 bases between them. Here the CDR3 reads CASGSQGATDTQYF. The DNA of the CDR3 is TGTGCCAGCGGCTCCCAGGGTGCCACAGATACGCAGTATTTT.